This is a list of T cell receptor beta chains from one sample in a study of blood T cell repertoires in COVID-19. The table came from immunoSEQ multiplex PCR; TCRdb's copy has only in-frame clones and leaves some out. The sample contains roughly 290,000 clones, 75% to 90% of which appear only once. Material: peripheral blood. Every receptor here comes from a woman aged 25 to 39 who had recovered from COVID-19. Each CDR3 is given with its conserved first and last residue. The order of the fields is CDR3 length, J gene, V gene, clone size, D gene, CDR3 DNA, CDR3 protein. A D gene is named only where the DNA matches it firmly. A row's size may be missing; if present it is once, few, many or a size class.

>10|TRBJ1-3|TRBV30|-|-
TGTGCCTGCACAGGAAACACCATATATTTT
CACTGNTIYF
>15|TRBJ2-5|TRBV27|-|TRBD2
TGTGCCAGCAGTTTAGCTAGCGGGAACCAAGAGACCCAGTACTTC
CASSLASGNQETQYF
>13|TRBJ1-2|TRBV10-3|-|TRBD1
TGTGCCATCAGTGTGACAGGGGACTATGGCTACACCTTC
CAISVTGDYGYTF
>14|TRBJ2-5|TRBV20-1|-|TRBD2
TGCAGTGCTAGTACCAGCGGGAGACGAGAGACCCAGTACTTC
CSASTSGRRETQYF
>14|TRBJ2-4|TRBV25-1|few|-
TGTGCCAGCAGTGATCACAGGGTAGAGGACATTCAGTACTTC
CASSDHRVEDIQYF
>13|TRBJ1-3|TRBV19|-|-
TGTGCCACACGGACAGACTCTGGAAACACCATATATTTT
CATRTDSGNTIYF
>15|TRBJ1-5|TRBV28|-|-
TGTGCCAGCAGATGGGCGGGCAGCCCGAATCAGCCCCAGCATTTT
CASRWAGSPNQPQHF
>16|TRBJ1-1|TRBV13|-|-
TGTGCCAGCAGCTTATCCGGTGCGTTACCGAACACTGAAGCTTTCTTT
CASSLSGALPNTEAFF
>12|TRBJ2-5|TRBV2|-|-
TGTGCCAGCAAGGGTGGACTTGAGACCCAGTACTTC
CASKGGLETQYF
>13|TRBJ2-7|TRBV7-2|-|-
TGTGCCAGCAGCTTACTCTTTTATGACGAGCAGTACTTC
CASSLLFYDEQYF
>15|TRBJ1-2|TRBV14|-|TRBD1
TGTGCCAGCAGACCCCCGGGACAGGGCATCTATGGCTACACCTTC
CASRPPGQGIYGYTF
>13|TRBJ2-7|TRBV4-1|-|TRBD2
TGCGCCAGCAGCCAAGGTAGCGGGTACGAGCAGTACTTC
CASSQGSGYEQYF
>14|TRBJ2-7|TRBV27|-|-
TGTGCCAGCAGTTGGAGACAAGGGGCCTACGAGCAGTACTTC
CASSWRQGAYEQYF
>13|TRBJ1-1|TRBV3-1/TRBV3-2|-|-
TGTGCCAGCAGCCAAACGACAGCCCAGGGAGCTTTCTTT
CASSQTTAQGAFF
>14|TRBJ2-1|TRBV19|-|-
TGTGCCAGTAGCCTCACAGCTTCCTACAATGAGCAGTTCTTC
CASSLTASYNEQFF
>13|TRBJ1-2|TRBV5-6|-|TRBD1
TGTGCCAGCAGCTCGGGACAGGAATATGGCTACACCTTC
CASSSGQEYGYTF
>19|TRBJ2-6|TRBV19|few|-
TGTGCCAGTAGCAGTATATCCCCTAGGAGGGACTCTGGGGCCAACGTCCTGACTTTC
CASSSISPRRDSGANVLTF
>12|TRBJ1-2|TRBV7-9|many|-
TGTGCCAGCAGCTTAGAAAGAGTTGGCTACACCTTC
CASSLERVGYTF
>14|TRBJ2-7|TRBV11-2|once|TRBD2
TGTGCCAGCAGCTTAGGGACTAGCCCCTACGAGCAGTACTTC
CASSLGTSPYEQYF
>15|TRBJ1-1|TRBV2|-|-
TGTGCCAGCAGTGAAGCGGATCCGGGGGTGGCTGAAGCTTTCTTT
CASSEADPGVAEAFF
>12|TRBJ1-2|TRBV6-5|-|-
TGTGCCGCATGGGGGCGGAACTATGGCTACACCTTC
CAAWGRNYGYTF
>13|TRBJ1-2|TRBV11-2|-|-
TGTGCCAGCAGCTTAGAGGACAGCTATGGCTACACCTTC
CASSLEDSYGYTF
>11|TRBJ2-7|TRBV7-8|once|-
TGTGCCAGCAGCCCCCTCGGCGAGCAGTACTTC
CASSPLGEQYF
>13|TRBJ1-2|TRBV28|-|-
TGTGCCAGCAGTTTTAGCGTCGTCTATGGCTACACCTTC
CASSFSVVYGYTF
>14|TRBJ1-4|TRBV5-4|-|-
TGTGCCAGCAGCTTGGGAGGGACTGATGAAAAACTGTTTTTT
CASSLGGTDEKLFF
>21|TRBJ2-3|TRBV4-2|once|TRBD2
TGTGCCAGCAGCCCAGATTTGGGACTAGCGGGGGGGGGACGAAGCACAGATACGCAGTATTTT
CASSPDLGLAGGGRSTDTQYF
>14|TRBJ2-1|TRBV4-1|-|TRBD1
TGCGCCAGCAGCCGAGGACAGGGGGTTAATGAGCAGTTCTTC
CASSRGQGVNEQFF
>15|TRBJ2-5|TRBV10-3|-|-
TGTGCCATCAGTGAGTCGGAGGTCCGGAAAGAGACCCAGTACTTC
CAISESEVRKETQYF
>12|TRBJ1-2|TRBV19|-|-
TGTGCCAGTTTCCGGTCTAACTATGGCTACACCTTC
CASFRSNYGYTF
>14|TRBJ2-7|TRBV5-4|few|TRBD1
TGTGCCAGCAGCTGGGGGACAGGGGGCTACGAGCAGTACTTC
CASSWGTGGYEQYF
>13|TRBJ2-7|TRBV19|few|-
TGTGCCAGTAGTATTACATCTTCCTACGAGCAGTACTTC
CASSITSSYEQYF
>12|TRBJ1-2|TRBV29-1|-|-
TGCAGCGGTCTTGACAGAATCTATGGCTACACCTTC
CSGLDRIYGYTF
>15|TRBJ1-2|TRBV6-1|-|-
TGTGCCAGCAGTGAAGGGGGGGGCTTCGGCTATGGCTACACCTTC
CASSEGGGFGYGYTF
>12|TRBJ1-1|TRBV6-5|-|-
TGTGCCAGCAGGAGTTTTTTGAATTGGGCTTTCTTT
CASRSFLNWAFF
>13|TRBJ1-2|TRBV18|-|-
TGTGCCAGCTCACCAGGTCAGAACTATGGCTACACCTTC
CASSPGQNYGYTF
>18|TRBJ2-3|TRBV27|-|TRBD1
TGTGCCAGCAGTTTATGGACAGGGGGAGGGACGGCCACAGATACGCAGTATTTT
CASSLWTGGGTATDTQYF
>17|TRBJ2-2|TRBV6-6|-|TRBD2
TGTGCCAGCAGTCCCCGGACTAGCGGGAGGCCAACCGGGGAGCTGTTTTTT
CASSPRTSGRPTGELFF
>14|TRBJ1-5|TRBV2|-|TRBD1
TGTGCCAGCAGCAGACAGGGGGCAGAGCAGCCCCAGCATTTT
CASSRQGAEQPQHF
>13|TRBJ2-7|TRBV27|-|TRBD1
TGTGCCAGCTCCGGGACAGCCTCCTACGAGCAGTACTTC
CASSGTASYEQYF
>15|TRBJ2-7|TRBV5-5|-|-
TGTGCCAGCAGCTTCGAATGGACAGCGGAATACGAGCAGTACTTC
CASSFEWTAEYEQYF
>14|TRBJ1-2|TRBV4-3|-|TRBD1
TGCGCCAGCAGCCAAGTTGGACAGGGGGATGGCTACACCTTC
CASSQVGQGDGYTF
>14|TRBJ2-7|TRBV19|once|-
TGTGCCAGTAGACCCACAGGGTCTTCCTACGAGCAGTACTTC
CASRPTGSSYEQYF
>16|TRBJ2-7|TRBV27|-|TRBD1
TGTGCCAGCAGTTTAGCCTTAAGGACAGGGGTATACGAGCAGTACTTC
CASSLALRTGVYEQYF
>13|TRBJ2-7|TRBV19|-|TRBD1
TGTGCCAGTAGTAAGCAGGGGGACTACGAGCAGTACTTC
CASSKQGDYEQYF
>16|TRBJ2-7|TRBV7-9|-|TRBD2
TGTGCCAGCAGCCCTAGCGGGACAAGGAGCTCCTACGAGCAGTACTTC
CASSPSGTRSSYEQYF
>17|TRBJ1-6|TRBV23-1|few|TRBD1
TGCGCCAGCAGTCATCGGACAGGGAGGATCTTTAATTCACCCCTCCACTTT
CASSHRTGRIFNSPLHF
>18|TRBJ2-3|TRBV3-1/TRBV3-2|-|TRBD2
TGTGCCAGCAGCCGAGACCGACTAGCGGGAAAAGACACAGATACGCAGTATTTT
CASSRDRLAGKDTDTQYF
>14|TRBJ1-1|TRBV5-6|-|TRBD1
TGTGCCAGCAGCCCCGGACAGGGATACACTGAAGCTTTCTTT
CASSPGQGYTEAFF
>14|TRBJ2-1|TRBV6-4|-|-
TGTGCCAGTAGTGACTCGATCGGGGACAATGAGCAGTTCTTC
CASSDSIGDNEQFF